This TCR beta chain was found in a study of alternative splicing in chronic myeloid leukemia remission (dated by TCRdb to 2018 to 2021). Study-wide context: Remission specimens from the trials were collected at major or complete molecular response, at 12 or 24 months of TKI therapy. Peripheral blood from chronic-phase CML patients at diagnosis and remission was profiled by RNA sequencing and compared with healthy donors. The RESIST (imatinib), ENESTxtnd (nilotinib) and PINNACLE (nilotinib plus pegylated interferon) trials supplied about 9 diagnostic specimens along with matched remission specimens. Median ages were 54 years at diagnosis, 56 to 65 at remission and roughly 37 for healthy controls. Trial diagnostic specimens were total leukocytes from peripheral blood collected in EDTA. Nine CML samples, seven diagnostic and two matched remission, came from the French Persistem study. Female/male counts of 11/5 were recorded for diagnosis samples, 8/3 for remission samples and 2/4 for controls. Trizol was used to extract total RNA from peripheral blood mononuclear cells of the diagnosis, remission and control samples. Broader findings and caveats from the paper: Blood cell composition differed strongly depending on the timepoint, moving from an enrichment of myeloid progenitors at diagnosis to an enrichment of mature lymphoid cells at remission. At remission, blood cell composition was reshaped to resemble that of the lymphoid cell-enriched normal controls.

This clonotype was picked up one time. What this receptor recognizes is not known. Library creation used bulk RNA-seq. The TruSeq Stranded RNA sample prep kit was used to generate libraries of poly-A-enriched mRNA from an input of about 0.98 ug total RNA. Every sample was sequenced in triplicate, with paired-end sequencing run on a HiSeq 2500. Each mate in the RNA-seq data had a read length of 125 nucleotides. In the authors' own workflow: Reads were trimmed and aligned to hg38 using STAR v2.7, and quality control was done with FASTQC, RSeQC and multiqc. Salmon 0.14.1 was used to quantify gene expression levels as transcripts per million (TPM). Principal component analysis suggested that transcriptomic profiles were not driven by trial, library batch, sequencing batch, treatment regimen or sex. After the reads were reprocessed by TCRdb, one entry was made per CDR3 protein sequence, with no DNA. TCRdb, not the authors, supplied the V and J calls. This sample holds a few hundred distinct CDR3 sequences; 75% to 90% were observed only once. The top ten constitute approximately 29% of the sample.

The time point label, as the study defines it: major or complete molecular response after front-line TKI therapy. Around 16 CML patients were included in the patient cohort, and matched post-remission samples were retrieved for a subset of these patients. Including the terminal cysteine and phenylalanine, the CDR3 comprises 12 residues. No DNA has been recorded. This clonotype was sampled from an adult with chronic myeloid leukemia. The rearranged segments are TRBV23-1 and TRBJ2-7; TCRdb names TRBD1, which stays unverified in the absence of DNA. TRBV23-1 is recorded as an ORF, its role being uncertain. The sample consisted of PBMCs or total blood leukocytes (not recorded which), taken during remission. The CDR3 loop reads CASRPGASEQYF.